The 14 T cell receptor beta chains listed next were all sequenced from one sample in a study of blood T cell repertoires in COVID-19. Assay used: immunoSEQ multiplex PCR; TCRdb lists only in-frame clones, some missing. This sample has under 500,000 clones; 70% to 90% occur once, and the top ten carry approximately 2%. The sample consisted of PBMCs or T cells enriched from blood (not recorded which). These receptors originate from a young woman with acute COVID-19.

This clone was seen just once. The CDR3 loop reads CASSPGESSYEQYF. In nucleotides, the CDR3 is TGTGCCAGCTCACCCGGGGAGAGCTCCTACGAGCAGTACTTC. The chain couples TRBV18 to TRBJ2-7; D is perhaps TRBD2 (5 bases). CDR1 is KGHSH and CDR2 is LQKENI in the germline V gene. This CDR3 region has 14 residues. Trimming took 3 bases from V and 0 from J, leaving 9 bases between them.

The chain combines TRBV28 with TRBJ2-3, with 7 nucleotides matching TRBD1. In germline, CDR1 is MDHEN, CDR2 SYDVKM. With 6 bases clipped from V and 4 bases from J, the junction kept 10 bases outside the gene matches. The CDR3 has 15 amino acids. CDR3 residues: CASSRQGPVPDTQYF. The CDR3 DNA is TGTGCCAGCAGCAGACAGGGCCCAGTCCCAGATACGCAGTATTTT. The full variable domain, with the rest looked up from reference TRBV28 and TRBJ2-3, is DVKVTQSSRYLVKRTGEKVFLECVQDMDHENMFWYRQDPGLGLRLIYFSYDVKMKEKGDIPEGYSVSREKKERFSLILESASTNQTSMYLCASSRQGPVPDTQYFGPGTRLTVL.

The chain joins TRBV9 to TRBJ2-7, with D possibly being TRBD2 (6 bases). This CDR3 region has 12 residues. Germline values: CDR1 SGDLS, CDR2 YYNGEE. Trimming stripped 6 bases from V and 4 bases from J, with 11 bases between. Here the CDR3 DNA reads TGTGCCAGCAAGGCGGGAAAGTACGAGCAGTACTTC. It encodes CASKAGKYEQYF.

This sequence joins TRBV28 and TRBJ1-4; D remains unclear. Per the germline V gene, CDR1 is MDHEN and CDR2 is SYDVKM. The CDR3 is made up of 16 amino acids. Trimming removed 2 bases from V and 0 bases from J, with 10 bases in between. The CDR3 is CASSLVGPATNEKLFF. The CDR3 DNA is TGTGCCAGCAGTTTAGTCGGTCCTGCAACTAATGAAAAACTGTTTTTT.

This chain links TRBV19 with TRBJ1-5; D unclear. The germline V gene has CDR1 LNHDA and CDR2 SQIVND (reference sequence). The CDR3 length is 15 residues. The germline V and J ends were trimmed by 4 bases and 2 bases, with 12 bases remaining between them. The CDR3 sequence is CASSRFQRGNQPQHF. In DNA, the CDR3 is TGTGCCAGTAGTAGGTTCCAACGGGGCAATCAGCCCCAGCATTTT.

This chain connects TRBV11-2 to TRBJ1-1; possible D gene TRBD1, 5 bases. The germline V gene has CDR1 SGHAT and CDR2 FQNNGV. Trimming removed 3 bases from V and 1 base from J, with 9 bases in between. The CDR3 contains 14 residues. This chain's CDR3 is CASSFAGPNTEAFF. The CDR3 region has the DNA TGTGCCAGCAGCTTTGCAGGGCCGAACACTGAAGCTTTCTTT.

The V gene is TRBV29-1, the J gene TRBJ2-5; tentatively, D is TRBD2 (5 bases). The CDR3 extends over 15 amino acids. CDR1 is SQVTM, CDR2 ANQGSEA, per germline. Trimming took 4 bases from V and 1 from J, leaving 16 bases between them. CDR3 amino acids: CSVGSFRTSQETQYF. Here the CDR3 DNA reads TGCAGCGTTGGGTCTTTCCGGACTTCCCAAGAGACCCAGTACTTC.

The chain carries TRBV28 and TRBJ2-7; D is perhaps TRBD2 (6 bases). Germline CDR1 reads MDHEN; CDR2 reads SYDVKM. This CDR3 contains 17 residues. The germline V and J ends were trimmed by 4 bases and 6 bases, with 25 bases remaining between them. CDR3: CASSSPRDSNRAAEQYF. In nucleotides, the CDR3 is TGTGCCAGCAGTTCACCCCGGGACTCCAACCGTGCGGCCGAGCAGTACTTC. Combining the CDR3 with reference TRBV28 and TRBJ2-7 gives the whole variable domain DVKVTQSSRYLVKRTGEKVFLECVQDMDHENMFWYRQDPGLGLRLIYFSYDVKMKEKGDIPEGYSVSREKKERFSLILESASTNQTSMYLCASSSPRDSNRAAEQYFGPGTRLTVT.

The gene calls are TRBV18 and TRBJ1-1, with D unresolved. The CDR3 is made up of 13 amino acids. V was trimmed by 1 base and J by 3 bases, leaving 6 bases between them. Per the germline V gene, CDR1 is KGHSH and CDR2 is LQKENI. DNA of the CDR3: TGTGCCAGCTCACCACAGCCGGACACTGAAGCTTTCTTT. Residues: CASSPQPDTEAFF.

The rearrangement uses TRBV7-9 and TRBJ1-2, with D maybe TRBD1 (6 bases). Trimming left V 1 base short and J 10 bases short, with 13 bases between. The germline V gene encodes CDR1 SEHNR and CDR2 FQNEAQ (reference sequence). This CDR3 contains 13 residues. The CDR3 sequence is CASSLVQGGYYTF. In DNA form, the CDR3 reads TGTGCCAGCAGCTTAGTACAGGGAGGGTACTACACCTTC.

The chain couples TRBV5-1 to TRBJ2-7; 10 positions agree with TRBD1. CDR3 size: 16 residues. V lost 1 base and J lost 6; bases outside the gene matches: 10. The germline CDR1 and CDR2 sequences are SGHRS and YFSETQ. This CDR3 is CASSLTGTGVTLEQYF. CDR3 nucleotides: TGCGCCAGCAGCTTGACTGGGACAGGGGTTACTCTCGAGCAGTACTTC.

This clone was detected only once. The chain recombines TRBV5-6 with TRBJ2-1; D possibly corresponds to TRBD2 (5 bases). Germline assignment: CDR1 SGHDT and CDR2 YYEEEE. The CDR3 runs to 12 residues. V was clipped by 0 bases and J by 8 bases, with 6 bases between them. The CDR3 DNA sequence: TGTGCCAGCAGCTTGGGGGGAGATGAGCAGTTCTTC. It codes for CASSLGGDEQFF.

This clone occurred once. This chain connects TRBV12-5 to TRBJ2-5; 10 nucleotides align to TRBD1. The CDR3 spans 14 residues. Germline lookup yields CDR1 LGHNT and CDR2 FRNRAP. V was clipped by 5 bases and J by 4 bases; unmatched bases: 4. The CDR3 region has the DNA TGTGCTAGTGGTCCCGGACAGGGGGGAGAGACCCAGTACTTC. This codes for CASGPGQGGETQYF. The full variable domain, in which reference TRBV12-5 and TRBJ2-5 provide the parts outside the CDR3, is DARVTQTPRHKVTEMGQEVTMRCQPILGHNTVFWYRQTMMQGLELLAYFRNRAPLDDSGMPKDRFSAEMPDATLATLKIQPSEPRDSAVYFCASGPGQGGETQYFGPGTRLLVL.

This clone was seen a few times. CDR3 amino acids: CASSIMDRGGGDGYTF. The CDR3, as DNA: TGTGCCAGCAGCATTATGGACAGGGGTGGTGGTGATGGCTACACCTTC. The chain is built from TRBV5-4 and TRBJ1-2; 9 bases align to TRBD1. V lost 4 bases to trimming and J lost 6 bases; unmatched junction nucleotides: 13. CDR1 is SGHNT and CDR2 is YYREEE in the germline V gene (reference sequence). The CDR3 length is 16 residues.